The present T cell receptor (beta chain) was sequenced within a study of T-cell memory formation after mild COVID-19. Findings and limits, study-wide: The study found contracting CD4+ clones mainly in CM and EM and contracting CD8+ clones in EMRA.

V lost 3 bases, J lost 4 bases, and 16 bases lay in between. The CDR3 loop spans 15 amino acids. Germline CDR1 reads SGHTA; CDR2 reads FQGNSA. This clonotype has at least ten counts. What it binds is not known. Employing constant-segment primers, 5'RACE generated TCR alpha and TCR beta cDNA libraries bearing sample barcodes and UMIs. TCRdb re-called the 5' RACE reads with MiXCR, one entry per CDR3 protein. The table has around 310,000 distinct CDR3 sequences, 15% to 20% seen once. The TCR sequence derives from a man younger than 35 who had mild COVID-19 (a few samples of this study predate the infection). Cell type and time point are not known. The J gene is TRBJ2-7, the V gene TRBV7-2, with D maybe TRBD2 (5 bases). The sequenced material came from PBMCs or a T cell subset sorted from them (not recorded which). CDR3 protein: CASSLSGIMAYEQYF. The CDR3 DNA is TGTGCCAGCAGCTTGAGCGGCATCATGGCTTACGAGCAGTACTTC.